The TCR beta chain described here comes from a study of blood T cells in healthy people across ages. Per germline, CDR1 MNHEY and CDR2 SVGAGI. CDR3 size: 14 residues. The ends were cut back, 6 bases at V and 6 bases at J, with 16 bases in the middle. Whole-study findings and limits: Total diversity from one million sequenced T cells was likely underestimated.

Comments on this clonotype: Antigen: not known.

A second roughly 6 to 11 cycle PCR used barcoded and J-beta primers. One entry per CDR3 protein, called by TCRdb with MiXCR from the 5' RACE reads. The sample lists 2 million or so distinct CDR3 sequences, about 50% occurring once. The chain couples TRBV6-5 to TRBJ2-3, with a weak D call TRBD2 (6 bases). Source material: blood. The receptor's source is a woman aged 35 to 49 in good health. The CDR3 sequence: CASSPLATTDTQYF. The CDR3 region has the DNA TGTGCCAGCAGCCCCCTAGCGACCACGGATACGCAGTATTTT.